Detailed here is one T cell receptor beta chain. What it recognizes is unknown. Reverse transcription of roughly 0.5 to 1 ug RNA was carried out with random hexamers. Amplification of TCR beta CDR3 used immunoSEQ multiplex PCR across 54 Vbeta and 13 Jbeta. TCRdb reprocessed the immunoSEQ multiplex PCR reads with MiXCR, giving one entry per CDR3 protein. Of more than 150,000 distinct CDR3 sequences listed, 85% to 95% are singletons. The data are from a study of CD8 T cells in Susac syndrome. Sequencing of TCR beta was carried out in blood CD8+ and CD4+ T cells. Treatment-naive patients with stable or active relapsing-remitting disease served as multiple sclerosis controls. V was shortened by 8 bases and J by 7 bases, with 15 bases between the two germline ends. CDR1 MNHEY and CDR2 SMNVEV come from the germline V gene (reference sequence). The CDR3 length is 14 residues. Study conclusions and caveats: The number of individuals included in the study's TCR sequencing and HLA analysis was acknowledged as relatively small.

The sequence derives from a human donor with multiple sclerosis. Sequenced material: CD8+ T cells from PBMCs. This chain connects TRBV27 to TRBJ1-6; possible D gene TRBD1, 5 bases. CDR3 amino acids: CASCIRGPNSPLHF. In DNA form, the CDR3 reads TGTGCCAGCTGTATACGGGGACCGAATTCACCCCTCCACTTT.